The TCR beta chain under discussion was sequenced for a study of cytomegalovirus exposure and HLA in healthy donors. To note about this clone: The antigen is not known.

The CDR3 runs to 13 residues. Germline V gene data show CDR1 as MGHDK and CDR2 as SYGVNS. With 4 bases removed from V and 7 bases from J, the gap between germline ends came to 11 bases. It was with 60 Vbeta and 13 Jbeta primers that the PCR ran. Profiled with immunoSEQ multiplex PCR; TCRdb holds only in-frame clones, not every one. The sample has 150,000 to 200,000 clones, around 78% seen once; the top ten hold around 2%. The study's findings and limits: Most TCR sequences were uncommon, yet certain public TCRs appeared in many donors.

The sample was PBMCs. The chain uses TRBV25-1 and TRBJ2-1, with D perhaps TRBD1 (6 bases). This receptor was identified in a woman in her 30s in good health and CMV-seropositive. The CDR3 loop is CASSVGTLNEQFF. CDR3 sequence (DNA): TGTGCCAGCAGTGTGGGGACACTTAATGAGCAGTTCTTC. Complete variable domain (other parts from reference TRBV25-1 and TRBJ2-1): EADIYQTPRYLVIGTGKKITLECSQTMGHDKMYWYQQDPGMELHLIHYSYGVNSTEKGDLSSESTVSRIRTEHFPLTLESARPSHTSQYLCASSVGTLNEQFFGPGTRLTVL.